This T cell receptor beta chain was retrieved from a study of T cells in localized non-small cell lung cancer. TCRdb's copy holds only in-frame clones and misses some; the assay was immunoSEQ multiplex PCR. In the table there are under 850 clones, roughly 19% of which are singletons. This clone was counted a few times. What it recognizes is unknown. Study-wide points: Uninvolved adjacent lung had higher T cell clonality than tumor and all other tissues. Among the top 100 tumor clones, a median about 57 appeared in adjacent lung. One tumor region alone was sequenced, and heterogeneity therefore remains possible.

This CDR3 spans 15 amino acids. Trimming cost V 4 bases and J 1 base, with 11 bases left between them. The germline gives CDR1 SNHLY, CDR2 FYNNEI. The sample in question was normal lung tissue next to the tumor, obtained before any cancer treatment. The chain links TRBV2 to TRBJ1-5; D unclear. This TCR was recovered from a female donor older than 55 with stage II lung adenocarcinoma. This chain's CDR3 is CASSVWVSSNQPQHF. DNA of the CDR3: TGTGCCAGCAGTGTATGGGTATCGAGCAATCAGCCCCAGCATTTT.